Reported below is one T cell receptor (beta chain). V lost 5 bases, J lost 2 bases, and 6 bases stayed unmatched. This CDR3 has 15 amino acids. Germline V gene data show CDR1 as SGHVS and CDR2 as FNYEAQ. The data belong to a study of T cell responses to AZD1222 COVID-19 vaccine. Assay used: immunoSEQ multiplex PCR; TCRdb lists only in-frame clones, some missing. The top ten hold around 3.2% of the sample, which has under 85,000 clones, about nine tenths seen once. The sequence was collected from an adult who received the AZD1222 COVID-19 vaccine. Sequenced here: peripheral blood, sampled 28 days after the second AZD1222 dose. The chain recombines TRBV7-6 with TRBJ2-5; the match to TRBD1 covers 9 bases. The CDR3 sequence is CASSTPTGGQETQYF. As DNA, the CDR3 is TGTGCCAGCAGCACCCCGACAGGGGGGCAAGAGACCCAGTACTTC.